A single sample gave rise to the 23 T cell receptor beta chains below, sequenced in a study of cytomegalovirus exposure and HLA in healthy donors. The primer mix had 60 Vbeta and 13 Jbeta primers. Generated by immunoSEQ multiplex PCR, the TCRdb table keeps only in-frame clones and is missing some. Of approximately 290,000 clones listed, 80% are singletons. The sequenced sample was PBMCs. Every receptor here comes from a girl aged 2-9 years in good health and CMV-seronegative.

The rearrangement joins TRBV4-2 to TRBJ2-7; 8 bases are shared with TRBD2. The CDR3 is 15 residues long. Unmatched junction bases numbered 4, after V lost 0 bases and J lost 3 bases. From germline, CDR1 is LGHNA and CDR2 YNFKEQ. As DNA, the CDR3 is TGTGCCAGCAGCCAAGATAGGACTAGCTTCTACGAGCAGTACTTC. Translating gives CASSQDRTSFYEQYF.

As DNA, the CDR3 is TGTGCCAGCAGGGGGAGACAGGCGAACACCGGGGAGCTGTTTTTT. Amino acids: CASRGRQANTGELFF. The genes are TRBV27 and TRBJ2-2; TRBD1 might be the D (6 bases). Trimming left V 6 bases short and J 0 bases short, with 11 bases between. CDR3 size: 15 residues. Germline values: CDR1 MNHEY, CDR2 SMNVEV (reference sequence).

The chain recombines TRBV19 with TRBJ1-6, with 9 bases matching TRBD1. This CDR3 has 15 residues. The ends lost 9 bases at V and 1 base at J; junction bases unmatched: 4. Per the germline V gene, CDR1 is LNHDA and CDR2 is SQIVND (reference sequence). CDR3 region: CASDRGLSYNSPLHF. The DNA of the CDR3 is TGTGCCAGCGACAGGGGGTTGTCCTATAATTCACCCCTCCACTTT. Drawing the rest from reference TRBV19 and TRBJ1-6, the complete variable domain is DGGITQSPKYLFRKEGQNVTLSCEQNLNHDAMYWYRQDPGQGLRLIYYSQIVNDFQKGDIAEGYSVSREKKESFPLTVTSAQKNPTAFYLCASDRGLSYNSPLHFGNGTRLTVT.

The chain has TRBV15 and TRBJ1-5; D is unresolved. CDR3 length: 16 amino acids. The V and J ends lost 3 bases and 6 bases respectively, with 18 bases between them. Germline-derived CDR1 and CDR2 are LNHNV and YYDKDF (reference sequence). CDR3 bases: TGTGCCACCAGCAGGGTAGGAGGACTGTTGGTTCAGCCCCAGCATTTT. Protein: CATSRVGGLLVQPQHF.

This rearrangement joins TRBV11-1 to TRBJ2-7, with TRBD2 matching over 8 bases. V gave up 4 bases and J gave up 4 bases; unmatched junction bases: 6. The CDR3 has 14 residues. Per the germline V gene, CDR1 is SGHAT and CDR2 is FQDESV (reference sequence). CDR3 sequence: CASSSRLASYEQYF. The CDR3 DNA follows: TGTGCCAGCAGCTCCAGACTAGCGAGTTACGAGCAGTACTTC.

V is TRBV18 and J is TRBJ2-1, with 9 bases that match TRBD2. Germline CDR1 is KGHSH and CDR2 is LQKENI. V lost 6 bases and J lost 6; bases outside the gene matches: 6. The CDR3 spans 14 residues. The CDR3 DNA reads TGTGCCAGCTCGGGCGCGGGGGGGCCCAATGAGCAGTTCTTC. It translates to CASSGAGGPNEQFF.

The chain has TRBV11-2 and TRBJ2-4; the match to TRBD2 covers 7 bases. After removal of 2 bases from V and 3 bases from J, the junction contained 7 bases not matched to a gene. The CDR3 covers 16 residues. Germline lookup yields CDR1 SGHAT and CDR2 FQNNGV. Here the CDR3 DNA reads TGTGCCAGCAGCTTACTGGGGGGGGGAGTCAAAAACATTCAGTACTTC. It is translated as CASSLLGGGVKNIQYF.

The chain uses TRBV2 and TRBJ2-7, with D hard to call. V dropped 6 bases and J dropped 2 bases, with 14 bases sitting between them. From germline, CDR1 is SNHLY and CDR2 FYNNEI. This CDR3 is 14 amino acids long. This CDR3 is CASRILESPYEQYF. CDR3 sequence (DNA): TGTGCCAGCAGGATACTCGAAAGTCCCTACGAGCAGTACTTC.

This chain joins TRBV6-5 and TRBJ2-2; 7 bases fit TRBD2. The CDR3 has 16 amino acids. V shed 2 bases and J 4 bases; nucleotides not matched to a gene: 7. The germline gives CDR1 MNHEY, CDR2 SVGAGI. The CDR3 spells CASSYRAGDSTGELFF. The DNA of the CDR3 is TGTGCCAGCAGTTACAGGGCGGGAGACAGCACCGGGGAGCTGTTTTTT.

V usage is TRBV28 and J usage is TRBJ2-1, with 9 bases matching TRBD2. This CDR3 has 20 residues. V lost 2 bases and J lost 9; bases outside the gene matches: 23. Germline CDR1 is MDHEN and CDR2 is SYDVKM. Written as DNA, the CDR3 is TGTGCCAGCAGTTTAATGGTCTTTTCGAGGCGGGAGGGCGAATGGATTGAGCAGTTCTTC. This codes for CASSLMVFSRREGEWIEQFF.

A remark on this clone: At one boundary the junction diverges from the germline segment, which might be a read error. The J gene is TRBJ1-4, the V gene TRBV7-9, with D possibly being TRBD1 (6 bases). Germline-derived CDR1 and CDR2 are SEHNR and FQNEAQ (reference sequence). The CDR3 contains 15 residues. In DNA, the CDR3 is TGTTCCAGCAGCCATAGGACAGAACCTAATGAAAAACTGTTTTTT. Translated: CSSSHRTEPNEKLFF. Full variable domain (rest looked up from reference TRBV7-9 and TRBJ1-4): DTGVSQNPRHKITKRGQNVTFRCDPISEHNRLYWYRQTLGQGPEFLTYFQNEAQLEKSRLLSDRFSAERPKGSFSTLEIQRTEQGDSAMYLCSSSHRTEPNEKLFFGSGTQLSVL.

This rearrangement joins TRBV28 to TRBJ2-5; D remains unclear. The CDR3 spans 13 residues. Per germline, CDR1 MDHEN and CDR2 SYDVKM. Trimming took off 2 bases at V and 7 bases at J, with 11 bases between the two ends. The CDR3 DNA reads as TGTGCCAGCAGTTTAGGTAGACTGGGGACCCAGTACTTC. The encoded protein is CASSLGRLGTQYF.

This chain uses TRBV4-1 with TRBJ1-2, with a tentative D call TRBD1 (6 bases). V was clipped by 2 bases and J by 6 bases, with 19 bases between them. This CDR3 contains 16 residues. Germline V CDR1 and CDR2: MGHRA, YSYEKL. CDR3 DNA sequence: TGCGCCAGCAGCCAAAACCAACAGGGATTGAGGGATGGCTACACCTTC. This translates into CASSQNQQGLRDGYTF.

The chain is built from TRBV15 and TRBJ2-1; TRBD2 might be the D (6 bases). The germline CDR1 and CDR2 sequences are LNHNV and YYDKDF (reference sequence). Deletions cut 4 bases from V and 4 bases from J, with 20 bases between. This CDR3 is built from 17 residues. The DNA for the CDR3 is TGTGCCACCAGCACGCTGAGGGACTCCAAAAAGTACAATGAGCAGTTCTTC. Its translation is CATSTLRDSKKYNEQFF.

The chain has TRBV27 and TRBJ1-2; 10 bases match TRBD1. J lost 7 bases, V lost 4 bases, and 6 bases had no gene match. There are 14 residues in the CDR3. Germline V CDR1 and CDR2: MNHEY, SMNVEV (reference sequence). The DNA of the CDR3 is TGTGCCAGCAGTTGGGACAGGGGAGGGGGTGGCTACACCTTC. Its translation: CASSWDRGGGGYTF.

The rearrangement links TRBV6-1 to TRBJ2-1; possibly TRBD2 for D (5 bases). Germline assignment: CDR1 MNHNS and CDR2 SASEGT. The CDR3 contains 16 residues. Trimming pared 2 bases from V and 4 bases from J, leaving 15 bases between. The CDR3 spells CASSERENPRYNEQFF. CDR3 bases: TGTGCCAGCAGTGAAAGGGAGAACCCCCGATACAATGAGCAGTTCTTC.

The V call is TRBV27, the J call TRBJ2-7; D perhaps matches TRBD2 (6 bases). CDR3 length equals 14 residues. Germline loops: CDR1 MNHEY, CDR2 SMNVEV (reference sequence). V was clipped by 4 bases and J by 1 base, with 11 bases between them. Here the CDR3 DNA reads TGTGCCAGCAGTTACGGGGGAATGTCCTACGAGCAGTACTTC. It codes for CASSYGGMSYEQYF.

The genes are TRBV18 and TRBJ2-7; 8 bases are a match to TRBD1. J gave up 6 bases and V 0 bases, and 10 bases lay outside the gene matches. Germline V gene lookup returns CDR1 KGHSH and CDR2 LQKENI. CDR3 length equals 16 residues. Here the CDR3 DNA reads TGTGCCAGCTCACCACCGTTCGCAACAGGGGGGAGCGAGCAGTACTTC. This encodes CASSPPFATGGSEQYF.

The rearrangement uses TRBV10-2 and TRBJ1-2; perhaps TRBD1 as D (5 bases). The CDR3 totals 11 residues. Between the trimmed V and J ends, which lost 6 bases and 7 bases, there was a span of 9 bases. Germline CDR1 and CDR2: WSHSY and SAAADI. The CDR3 protein is CASRRDSGYTF. The DNA of the CDR3 is TGCGCCAGCAGAAGGGACTCTGGCTACACCTTC.

This rearrangement joins TRBV7-9 to TRBJ2-1, with 8 bases identical to TRBD2. This CDR3 contains 17 residues. The germline gives CDR1 SEHNR, CDR2 FQNEAQ (reference sequence). The J segment lost 8 bases and the V segment lost 5 bases, leaving 17 bases of the junction unmatched. In DNA, the CDR3 is TGTGCCAGCAGCCTGAAGAGATGGCGGGAGGATGGCGATGAGCAGTTCTTC. It yields the protein CASSLKRWREDGDEQFF.

The rearrangement uses TRBV5-1 and TRBJ2-2; TRBD1 matches 7 bases. The V and J ends lost 0 bases and 5 bases, in that order; junction bases with no gene match: 7. Germline V gene lookup returns CDR1 SGHRS and CDR2 YFSETQ. There are 16 residues in the CDR3. CDR3 DNA sequence: TGCGCCAGCAGCTTGGAGGGGGCAGGGGATACCGGGGAGCTGTTTTTT. It yields the protein CASSLEGAGDTGELFF.

The chain uses TRBV6-5 and TRBJ1-5, with D possibly TRBD1 on 5 matching bases. This CDR3 is built from 15 residues. Germline assignment: CDR1 MNHEY and CDR2 SVGAGI. V was trimmed by 6 bases and J by 2 bases, leaving 14 bases between them. In nucleotides, the CDR3 is TGTGCCAGCAGGGCCTCAGGGCCCGGCAATCAGCCCCAGCATTTT. Protein: CASRASGPGNQPQHF.

V is TRBV6-1 and J is TRBJ2-5; TRBD2 matches at 10 bases. V dropped 7 bases and J dropped 4; count of bases not matched to a gene: 9. Germline CDR1 is MNHNS and CDR2 is SASEGT. The CDR3 totals 15 residues. The CDR3 here is CASTASAGGPETQYF. CDR3 sequence (DNA): TGTGCCAGCACGGCCTCAGCGGGAGGGCCAGAGACCCAGTACTTC.